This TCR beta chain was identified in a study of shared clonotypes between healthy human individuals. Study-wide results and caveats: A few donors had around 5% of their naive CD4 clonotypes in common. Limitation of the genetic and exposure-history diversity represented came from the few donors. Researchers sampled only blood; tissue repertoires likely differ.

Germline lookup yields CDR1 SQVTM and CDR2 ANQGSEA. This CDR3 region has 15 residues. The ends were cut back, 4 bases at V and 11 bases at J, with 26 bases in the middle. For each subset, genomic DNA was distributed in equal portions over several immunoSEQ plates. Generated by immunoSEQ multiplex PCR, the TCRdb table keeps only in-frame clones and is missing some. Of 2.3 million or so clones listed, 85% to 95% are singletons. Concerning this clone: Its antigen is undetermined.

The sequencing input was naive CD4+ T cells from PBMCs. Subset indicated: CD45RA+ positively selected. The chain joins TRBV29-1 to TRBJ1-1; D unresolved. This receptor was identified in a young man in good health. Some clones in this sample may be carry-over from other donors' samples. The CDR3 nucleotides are TGCAGCGTTGGTTACCGCTCCGCTCTTGCCGCCCAGGCTTTCTTT. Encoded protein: CSVGYRSALAAQAFF.